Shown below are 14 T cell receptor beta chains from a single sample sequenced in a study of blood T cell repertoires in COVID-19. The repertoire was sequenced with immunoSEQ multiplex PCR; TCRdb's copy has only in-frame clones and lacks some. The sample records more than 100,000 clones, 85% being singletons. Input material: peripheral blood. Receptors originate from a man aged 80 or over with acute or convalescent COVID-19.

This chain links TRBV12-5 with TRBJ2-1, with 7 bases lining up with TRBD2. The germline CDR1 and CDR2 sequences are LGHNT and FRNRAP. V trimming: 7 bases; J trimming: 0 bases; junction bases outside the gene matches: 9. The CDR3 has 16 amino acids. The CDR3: CASDWGGTSSYNEQFF. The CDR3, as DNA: TGTGCTAGTGACTGGGGAGGGACGAGCTCCTACAATGAGCAGTTCTTC.

The CDR3, as DNA: TGCGCCAGCAGCCAAGACAGTTACAATGAGCAGTTCTTC. Its translation: CASSQDSYNEQFF. The genes are TRBV4-1 and TRBJ2-1; D uncertain. The CDR3 covers 13 residues. Per the germline V gene, CDR1 is MGHRA and CDR2 is YSYEKL. Trimming removed 0 bases at V and 4 bases at J, with 4 bases between.

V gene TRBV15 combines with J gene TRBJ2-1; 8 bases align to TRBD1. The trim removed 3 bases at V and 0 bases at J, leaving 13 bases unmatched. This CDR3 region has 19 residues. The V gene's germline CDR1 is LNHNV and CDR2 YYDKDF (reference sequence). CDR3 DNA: TGTGCCACCAGCAGGGAACAGGGGGGCGAGGTTAGCTCCTACAATGAGCAGTTCTTC. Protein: CATSREQGGEVSSYNEQFF.

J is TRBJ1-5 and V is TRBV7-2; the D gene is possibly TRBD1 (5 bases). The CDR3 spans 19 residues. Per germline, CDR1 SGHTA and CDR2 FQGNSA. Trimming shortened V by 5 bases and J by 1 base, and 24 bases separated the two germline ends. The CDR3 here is CASSPYPPGFIRSNQPQHF. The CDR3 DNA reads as TGTGCCAGCAGCCCTTACCCCCCAGGGTTTATTAGAAGCAATCAGCCCCAGCATTTT.

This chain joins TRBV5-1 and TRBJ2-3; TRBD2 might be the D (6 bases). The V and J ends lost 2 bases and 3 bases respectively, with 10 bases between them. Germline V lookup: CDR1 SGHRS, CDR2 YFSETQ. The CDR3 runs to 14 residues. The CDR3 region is CASSLSRETDTQYF. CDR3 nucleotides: TGCGCCAGCAGCTTATCGCGGGAAACAGATACGCAGTATTTT.

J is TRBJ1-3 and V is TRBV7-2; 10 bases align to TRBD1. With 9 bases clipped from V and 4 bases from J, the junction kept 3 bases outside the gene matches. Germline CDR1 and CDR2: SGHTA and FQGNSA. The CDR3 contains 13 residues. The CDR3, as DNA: TGTGCCAGTGGGACAGGGGAAGGAAACACCATATATTTT. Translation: CASGTGEGNTIYF.

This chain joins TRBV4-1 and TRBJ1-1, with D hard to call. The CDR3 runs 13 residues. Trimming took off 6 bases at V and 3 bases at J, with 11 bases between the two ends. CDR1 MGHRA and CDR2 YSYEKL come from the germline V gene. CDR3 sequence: CASRRSGDTEAFF. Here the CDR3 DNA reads TGCGCCAGCAGAAGGAGTGGAGACACTGAAGCTTTCTTT.

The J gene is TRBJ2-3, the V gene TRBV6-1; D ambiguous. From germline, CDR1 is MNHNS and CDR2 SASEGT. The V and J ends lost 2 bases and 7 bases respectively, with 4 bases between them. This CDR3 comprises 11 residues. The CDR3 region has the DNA TGTGCCAGCAGTGAATCATATACGCAGTATTTT. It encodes CASSESYTQYF.

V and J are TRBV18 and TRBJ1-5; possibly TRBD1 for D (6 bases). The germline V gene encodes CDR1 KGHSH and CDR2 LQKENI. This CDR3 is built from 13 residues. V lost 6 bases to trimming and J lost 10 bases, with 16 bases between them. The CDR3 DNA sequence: TGTGCCAGCTCCGAAGGGGGTTTCGAACCCCAGCATTTT. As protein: CASSEGGFEPQHF.

The CDR3 DNA reads as TGTGCCAGCAGCCCCCCCGTGGAGACTGAAGCTTTCTTT. Translation gives CASSPPVETEAFF. This chain links TRBV28 with TRBJ1-1; no firm D call. This CDR3 spans 13 amino acids. Trimming left V 6 bases short and J 5 bases short, with 13 bases between. Germline values: CDR1 MDHEN, CDR2 SYDVKM.

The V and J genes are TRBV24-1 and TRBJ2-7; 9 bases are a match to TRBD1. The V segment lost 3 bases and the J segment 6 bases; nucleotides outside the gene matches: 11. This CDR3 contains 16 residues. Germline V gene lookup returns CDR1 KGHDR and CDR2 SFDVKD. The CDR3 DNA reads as TGTGCCACCAGTGATGGGCTTGGGACAGGGCGAGGCGAGCAGTACTTC. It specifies CATSDGLGTGRGEQYF.

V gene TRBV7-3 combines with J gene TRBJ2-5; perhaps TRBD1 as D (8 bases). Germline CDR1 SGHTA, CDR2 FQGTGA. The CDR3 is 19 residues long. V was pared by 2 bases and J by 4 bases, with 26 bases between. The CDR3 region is CASSLPSEAGSGTGETQYF. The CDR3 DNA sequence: TGTGCCAGCAGCTTACCTTCCGAAGCGGGAAGCGGGACAGGAGAGACCCAGTACTTC.

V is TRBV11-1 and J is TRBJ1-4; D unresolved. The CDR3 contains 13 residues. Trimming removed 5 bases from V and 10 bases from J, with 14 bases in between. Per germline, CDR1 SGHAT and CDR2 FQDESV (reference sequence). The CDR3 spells CASSPGVDGKLFF. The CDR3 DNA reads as TGTGCCAGCAGCCCCGGAGTAGACGGAAAACTGTTTTTT.

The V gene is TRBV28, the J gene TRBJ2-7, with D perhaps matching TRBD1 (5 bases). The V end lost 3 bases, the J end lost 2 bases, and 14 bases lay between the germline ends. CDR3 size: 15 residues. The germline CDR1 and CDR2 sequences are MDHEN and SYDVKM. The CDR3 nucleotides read TGTGCCAGCAGTTTCAGCAGGGCGGTTACCTACGAGCAGTACTTC. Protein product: CASSFSRAVTYEQYF.